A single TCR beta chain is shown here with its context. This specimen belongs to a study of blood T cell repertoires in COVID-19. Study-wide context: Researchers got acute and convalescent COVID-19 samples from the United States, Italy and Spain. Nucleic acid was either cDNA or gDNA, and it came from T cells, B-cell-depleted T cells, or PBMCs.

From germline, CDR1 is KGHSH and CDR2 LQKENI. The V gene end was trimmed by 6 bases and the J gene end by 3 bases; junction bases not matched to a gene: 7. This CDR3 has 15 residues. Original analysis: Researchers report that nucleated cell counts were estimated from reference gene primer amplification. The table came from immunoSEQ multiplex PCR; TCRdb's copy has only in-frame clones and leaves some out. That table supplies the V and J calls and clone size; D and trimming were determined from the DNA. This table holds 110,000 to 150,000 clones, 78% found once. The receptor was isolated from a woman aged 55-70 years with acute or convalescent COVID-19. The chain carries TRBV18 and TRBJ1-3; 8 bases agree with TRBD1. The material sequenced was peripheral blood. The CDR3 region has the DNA TGTGCCAGCTCTCTAGACAGGGGCGATGGAAACACCATATATTTT. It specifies CASSLDRGDGNTIYF.